This is a list of T cell receptor beta chains from one sample in a study of T-cell memory formation after mild COVID-19. TCRdb fed the 5' RACE reads into MiXCR, producing one record per CDR3 protein. The repertoire includes 450,000 or so distinct CDR3 sequences, about 19% of them detected once, and 7.5% to 10% sits in the top ten. Material for sequencing was PBMCs or a T cell subset sorted from them (not recorded which). The origin of the receptors is an adult woman who had mild COVID-19 (a few samples of this study predate the infection). Cell type and time point are not known. Each CDR3 is given with its conserved first and last residue. A D gene is named only where the DNA matches it firmly. Clone size, where shown, is once, few, many, or a class for clones that have expanded.

CDR3 DNA: TGTGCCAGCAGCCGAAATACTAGAAGTGGGGATACGCAGTATTTT
CDR3 protein: CASSRNTRSGDTQYF
V gene: TRBV7-2
D gene: NA
clone size: NA
J gene: TRBJ2-3

CDR3 DNA: TGTGCCAGCAGACCCGACAGGGCCTACGAGCAGTACTTC
CDR3 protein: CASRPDRAYEQYF
V gene: TRBV7-9
D gene: TRBD1
clone size: NA
J gene: TRBJ2-7

CDR3 DNA: TGTGCCAGCAGCTTAGGGGCACGCCACTCTGGAAACACCATATATTTT
CDR3 protein: CASSLGARHSGNTIYF
V gene: TRBV7-2
D gene: NA
clone size: NA
J gene: TRBJ1-3

CDR3 DNA: TGTGCCAGCAGGAGAAGAGGGGGGATTGATTCACCCCTCCACTTT
CDR3 protein: CASRRRGGIDSPLHF
V gene: TRBV12-3/TRBV12-4
D gene: NA
clone size: NA
J gene: TRBJ1-6

CDR3 DNA: TGTGCCAGCAGCCAACTTCCGGGGGATATTAGGGAGACCCAGTACTTC
CDR3 protein: CASSQLPGDIRETQYF
V gene: TRBV4-2
D gene: NA
clone size: NA
J gene: TRBJ2-5

CDR3 DNA: TGTGCCAGCAGCTTGGCCGGGAGACAATACGAGCAGTACTTC
CDR3 protein: CASSLAGRQYEQYF
V gene: TRBV5-5
D gene: NA
clone size: NA
J gene: TRBJ2-7

CDR3 DNA: TGTGCCAGCAGGTCTCTTACAGAGAACACTGAAGCTTTCTTT
CDR3 protein: CASRSLTENTEAFF
V gene: TRBV27
D gene: NA
clone size: few
J gene: TRBJ1-1

CDR3 DNA: TGTGCCAGCACCCAACCCGTCACAGGGTCCGGCGAGCAGTACTTC
CDR3 protein: CASTQPVTGSGEQYF
V gene: TRBV27
D gene: NA
clone size: NA
J gene: TRBJ2-7

CDR3 DNA: TGTGCCAGCAGTGACGGGACAGGGAGGACTGAAGCTTTCTTT
CDR3 protein: CASSDGTGRTEAFF
V gene: TRBV12-3/TRBV12-4
D gene: TRBD1
clone size: NA
J gene: TRBJ1-1

CDR3 DNA: TGTGCCAGCAGCTTAGATGGGTGGGGACAGCAGAACACTGAAGCTTTCTTT
CDR3 protein: CASSLDGWGQQNTEAFF
V gene: TRBV11-3
D gene: TRBD1
clone size: few
J gene: TRBJ1-1

CDR3 DNA: TGTGCCTGGAGTCACACCCTGACTAGCGGGAGGGCCAGAGAGACCCAGTACTTC
CDR3 protein: CAWSHTLTSGRARETQYF
V gene: TRBV30
D gene: TRBD2
clone size: NA
J gene: TRBJ2-5

CDR3 DNA: TGCGCCAGCAGCTCCGAAGTTGGGGGACAGCCCCAGCATTTT
CDR3 protein: CASSSEVGGQPQHF
V gene: TRBV5-1
D gene: NA
clone size: few
J gene: TRBJ1-5

CDR3 DNA: TGTGCCAGCAGTCAGCGGGACGTCTCCTACGAGCAGTACTTC
CDR3 protein: CASSQRDVSYEQYF
V gene: TRBV27
D gene: TRBD2
clone size: NA
J gene: TRBJ2-7

CDR3 DNA: TGCAGTGCTCCCTATGTGAATGAGCAGTTCTTC
CDR3 protein: CSAPYVNEQFF
V gene: TRBV20-1
D gene: NA
clone size: NA
J gene: TRBJ2-1

CDR3 DNA: TGTGCCAGCTCACCAAGCGAGGGCAGATACTACGAGCAGTACTTC
CDR3 protein: CASSPSEGRYYEQYF
V gene: TRBV18
D gene: NA
clone size: few
J gene: TRBJ2-7

CDR3 DNA: TGTGCCAGCAGTTTCTTTAGGGGAGGAGGGGAGGCGACCCAGTACTTC
CDR3 protein: CASSFFRGGGEATQYF
V gene: TRBV12-3/TRBV12-4
D gene: NA
clone size: NA
J gene: TRBJ2-5

CDR3 DNA: TGTGCCAGCAGCTTCCGTCTAGCGGGGTACACAGATACGCAGTATTTT
CDR3 protein: CASSFRLAGYTDTQYF
V gene: TRBV5-5
D gene: TRBD2
clone size: NA
J gene: TRBJ2-3

CDR3 DNA: TGCAGTGCTAGAGATGACACGGCTAGCGGCTTCACAGATACGCAGTATTTT
CDR3 protein: CSARDDTASGFTDTQYF
V gene: TRBV20-1
D gene: TRBD2
clone size: NA
J gene: TRBJ2-3

CDR3 DNA: TGCAGTGCTAGAGGGGCTCGGGACAGCGATACTTCTGGAAACACCATATATTTT
CDR3 protein: CSARGARDSDTSGNTIYF
V gene: TRBV20-1
D gene: TRBD1
clone size: few
J gene: TRBJ1-3

CDR3 DNA: TGCAGCGTTGAAGCGAGGAAGACAGAAGCTTTCTTT
CDR3 protein: CSVEARKTEAFF
V gene: TRBV29-1
D gene: NA
clone size: NA
J gene: TRBJ1-1

CDR3 DNA: TGTGCCAGCAGTCTCCAGGGGGGGACCTATGGCTACACCTTC
CDR3 protein: CASSLQGGTYGYTF
V gene: TRBV12-3/TRBV12-4
D gene: TRBD1
clone size: few
J gene: TRBJ1-2

CDR3 DNA: TGTGCCAGCAGTTACGGAGGGTTCCAAGAGACCCAGTACTTC
CDR3 protein: CASSYGGFQETQYF
V gene: TRBV6-5
D gene: NA
clone size: NA
J gene: TRBJ2-5

CDR3 DNA: TGCGCCAGCAGCGCGGGACCGACGGATGGGGAGACCCAGTACTTC
CDR3 protein: CASSAGPTDGETQYF
V gene: TRBV5-1
D gene: NA
clone size: NA
J gene: TRBJ2-5

CDR3 DNA: TGTGCCAGCAGCTTGGGTCGGGTAGCGGGGGCACGAGAGACCCAGTACTTC
CDR3 protein: CASSLGRVAGARETQYF
V gene: TRBV7-3
D gene: TRBD2
clone size: few
J gene: TRBJ2-5

CDR3 DNA: TGCAGTGCTACATTGTCCTACAATGAGCAGTTCTTC
CDR3 protein: CSATLSYNEQFF
V gene: TRBV20-1
D gene: NA
clone size: many
J gene: TRBJ2-1

CDR3 DNA: TGTGCCAGCAAGGTTGGTGTGGAAGCTTTCTTT
CDR3 protein: CASKVGVEAFF
V gene: TRBV6-1
D gene: NA
clone size: NA
J gene: TRBJ1-1

CDR3 DNA: TGCGCCAGCAGTATGGACAGGGGACAGGAGACCCAGTACTTC
CDR3 protein: CASSMDRGQETQYF
V gene: TRBV4-1
D gene: TRBD1
clone size: NA
J gene: TRBJ2-5